This TCR beta chain was documented in a study of cytomegalovirus exposure and HLA in healthy donors. Whole-study results and caveats: It was reportedly the case that the classifier diagnosed cytomegalovirus status with high specificity and sensitivity. The study assumed roughly uniform donor sequencing depth for presence/absence analyses. According to a later analysis, most TCR beta chains associated with CMV appeared HLA-restricted.

This CDR3 has 18 amino acids. Germline CDR1 SGHRS, CDR2 YFSETQ. The V and J ends lost 4 bases and 4 bases respectively, with 25 bases between them. In regard to this clone: The target antigen is unknown.

All donors participated as healthy donors of bone marrow. PCR employed 60 Vbeta and 13 Jbeta primers. Sequencing used immunoSEQ multiplex PCR; TCRdb keeps in-frame clones, though not all of them. This table has 150,000 to 200,000 clones, 70% to 85% appearing once. The chain links TRBV5-1 to TRBJ2-3; D perhaps matches TRBD2 (6 bases). Sequenced input: PBMCs. The origin of this receptor is a human donor in good health. As DNA, the CDR3 is TGCGCCAGCAGCCCTGGGAGGTCTACCGTAATGCGGTCAGATACGCAGTATTTT. Translation gives CASSPGRSTVMRSDTQYF. Supplemented by reference TRBV5-1 and TRBJ2-3, the full variable domain reads KAGVTQTPRYLIKTRGQQVTLSCSPISGHRSVSWYQQTPGQGLQFLFEYFSETQRNKGNFPGRFSGRQFSNSRSEMNVSTLELGDSALYLCASSPGRSTVMRSDTQYFGPGTRLTVL.